The rows below give T cell receptor beta chains drawn from one sample of a study of response to subunit inactivated influenza vaccine. TCRdb reprocessed the RT-PCR reads via MiXCR and lists one record per CDR3 protein. The table lists roughly 710,000 distinct CDR3 sequences, around 13% of them singletons. Sequencing used PBMCs from blood, obtained around 14 days before vaccination. These receptors all stem from a man aged 50 or older who received an inactivated influenza vaccine. Each CDR3 is given with its conserved first and last residue.

cdr3_length: 16; v_call: TRBV4-1; cdr3_aa: CASSLGSGALNEKLFF
cdr3_length: 14; v_call: TRBV3-1; cdr3_aa: CASSQATGNYGYTF
cdr3_length: 16; v_call: TRBV4-1; cdr3_aa: CASSQALSKMDYEQYF
cdr3_length: 14; v_call: TRBV6-1; cdr3_aa: CASSPKGGNNIQYF
cdr3_length: 14; v_call: TRBV3-1; cdr3_aa: CASTPQGHNYGYTF
cdr3_length: 14; v_call: TRBV7-2; cdr3_aa: CASSLVSGWDIQYF
cdr3_length: 17; v_call: TRBV6-1; cdr3_aa: CASSDTSGQGSVETQYF
cdr3_length: 18; v_call: TRBV5-6; cdr3_aa: CASSLFAPDIKGDSPLHF
cdr3_length: 15; v_call: TRBV7-9; cdr3_aa: CASSLAGQLKNIQYF
cdr3_length: 15; v_call: TRBV20-1; cdr3_aa: CSAQGQLVRNTEAFF
cdr3_length: 15; v_call: TRBV12-3/TRBV12-4; cdr3_aa: CASSFAGGTTGELFF
cdr3_length: 12; v_call: TRBV3-1; cdr3_aa: CASSLNGHEQFF
cdr3_length: 15; v_call: TRBV12-3/TRBV12-4; cdr3_aa: CASSLGGIGITEAFF
cdr3_length: 16; v_call: TRBV7-8; cdr3_aa: CATSGTSGGAWNEQFF
cdr3_length: 15; v_call: TRBV30; cdr3_aa: CARSTSGGAFNEQFF
cdr3_length: 12; v_call: TRBV6-5; cdr3_aa: CASRTGGETQYF
cdr3_length: 14; v_call: TRBV12-3/TRBV12-4; cdr3_aa: CASSLRRANTEAFF
cdr3_length: 15; v_call: TRBV7-9; cdr3_aa: CASSLYEGQNSPLHF
cdr3_length: 12; v_call: TRBV5-1; cdr3_aa: CASSQGAQGYTF
cdr3_length: 13; v_call: TRBV25-1; cdr3_aa: CASRPTGGSGYTF
cdr3_length: 15; v_call: TRBV2; cdr3_aa: CASSRSGTATYEQYF
cdr3_length: 12; v_call: TRBV7-2; cdr3_aa: CASSFRTGKAFF
cdr3_length: 16; v_call: TRBV19; cdr3_aa: CASSSSRGNLVYGYTF
cdr3_length: 16; v_call: TRBV11-1; cdr3_aa: CASSQSSGTNTGELFF
cdr3_length: 15; v_call: TRBV2; cdr3_aa: CASSEGRRSTGELFF
cdr3_length: 14; v_call: TRBV4-2; cdr3_aa: CASSQDRQGEGYTF
cdr3_length: 11; v_call: TRBV6-2/TRBV6-3; cdr3_aa: CASSFTGRQFF
cdr3_length: 18; v_call: TRBV7-3; cdr3_aa: CASSLLRTNTANTGELFF
cdr3_length: 14; v_call: TRBV20-1; cdr3_aa: CSASTTQIGETQYF